The 4 T cell receptor beta chains below come from one sample, sequenced in a study of T cell repertoires in cytomegalovirus infection. No antigens are known for them. TCRdb itself ran the reads through MiXCR, one entry per CDR3 protein. The table includes around 750,000 distinct CDR3 sequences, about 30% detected once. The sample here was cultured CD8+ T cells from PBMCs, taken from culture after CMV antigen stimulation. The source is a human donor in good health (CMV status not recorded). Some clones in this sample may be carry-over from other donors' samples.

CDR3 in amino acids: CASSSPSWSGYTF. As DNA, the CDR3 is TGTGCCAGCAGCTCACCCTCCTGGAGCGGCTACACCTTC. The V call is TRBV6-8, the J call TRBJ1-2, with D unclear. The V gene lost 6 bases and the J gene lost 8 bases, with 16 bases spanning the gap. CDR1 MNHGY and CDR2 SAAAGT come from the germline V gene. This CDR3 spans 13 amino acids.

V gene TRBV4-2 combines with J gene TRBJ2-2; 8 bases agree with TRBD2. Germline V gene lookup returns CDR1 LGHNA and CDR2 YNFKEQ. CDR3 length equals 17 residues. After removal of 0 bases from V and 8 bases from J, the junction contained 11 bases not matched to a gene. The CDR3 loop is CASSQDLGLAGWGELFF. As DNA, the CDR3 is TGTGCCAGCAGCCAAGATTTGGGTTTAGCGGGGTGGGGGGAGCTGTTTTTT.

In this sample, this clonotype turned up many times. The chain joins TRBV7-9 to TRBJ1-4; D is unresolved. Germline V gives CDR1 SEHNR, CDR2 FQNEAQ (reference sequence). V dropped 6 bases and J dropped 4 bases, with 9 bases sitting between them. The CDR3 is made up of 13 amino acids. CDR3 region: CASSRPVNEKLFF. In DNA, the CDR3 is TGTGCCAGCAGTCGACCAGTTAATGAAAAACTGTTTTTT.

This clonotype has more than one count but fewer than ten. The chain uses TRBV27 and TRBJ1-6; 8 nucleotides align to TRBD1. Looked up from germline, CDR1 is MNHEY and CDR2 is SMNVEV (reference sequence). The CDR3 is 18 amino acids. Trimming cost V 7 bases and J 7 bases; bases outside gene matches: 18. CDR3 coding DNA: TGTGCCAGCACCGACAATGCCGTCGGACAGGGATTAAATTCACCCCTCCACTTT. Its protein product is CASTDNAVGQGLNSPLHF.